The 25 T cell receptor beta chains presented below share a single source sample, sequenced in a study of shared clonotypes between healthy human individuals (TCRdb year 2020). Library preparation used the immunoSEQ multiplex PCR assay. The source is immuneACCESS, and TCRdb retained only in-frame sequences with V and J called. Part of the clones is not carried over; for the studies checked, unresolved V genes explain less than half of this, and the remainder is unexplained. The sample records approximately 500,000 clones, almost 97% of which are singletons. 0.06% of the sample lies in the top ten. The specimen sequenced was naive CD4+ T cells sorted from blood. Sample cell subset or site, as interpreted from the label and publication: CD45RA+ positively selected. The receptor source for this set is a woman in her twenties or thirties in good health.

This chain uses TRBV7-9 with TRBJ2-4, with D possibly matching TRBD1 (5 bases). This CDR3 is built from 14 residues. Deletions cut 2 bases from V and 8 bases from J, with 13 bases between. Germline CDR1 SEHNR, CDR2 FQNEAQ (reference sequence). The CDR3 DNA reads TGTGCCAGCAGCTTACCGGCCCCAGGGTACATTCAGTACTTC. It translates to CASSLPAPGYIQYF.

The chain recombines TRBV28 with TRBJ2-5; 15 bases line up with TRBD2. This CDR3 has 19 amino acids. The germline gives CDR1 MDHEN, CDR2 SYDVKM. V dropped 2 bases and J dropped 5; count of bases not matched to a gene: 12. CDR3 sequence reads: CASSLVSGLAGGSRETQYF. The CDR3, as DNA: TGTGCCAGCAGTTTAGTCTCGGGACTAGCGGGAGGTTCAAGGGAGACCCAGTACTTC.

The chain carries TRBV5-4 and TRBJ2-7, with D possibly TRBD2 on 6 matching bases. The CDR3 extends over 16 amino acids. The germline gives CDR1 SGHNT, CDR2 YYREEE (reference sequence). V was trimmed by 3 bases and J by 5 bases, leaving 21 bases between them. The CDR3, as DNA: TGTGCCAGCAGCTCAGCGGGCCTCTTGAGGGCCGACGAGCAGTACTTC. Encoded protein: CASSSAGLLRADEQYF.

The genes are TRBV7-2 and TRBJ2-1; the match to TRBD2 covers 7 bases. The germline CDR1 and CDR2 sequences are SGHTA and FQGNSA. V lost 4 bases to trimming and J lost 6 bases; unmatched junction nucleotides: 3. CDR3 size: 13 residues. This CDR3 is CASSYSGFNEQFF. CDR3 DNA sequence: TGTGCCAGCAGCTATAGCGGGTTCAATGAGCAGTTCTTC.

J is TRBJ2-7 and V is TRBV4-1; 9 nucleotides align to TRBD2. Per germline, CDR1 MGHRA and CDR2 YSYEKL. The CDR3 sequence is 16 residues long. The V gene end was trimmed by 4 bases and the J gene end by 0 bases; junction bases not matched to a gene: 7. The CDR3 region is CASSRGRARGSYEQYF. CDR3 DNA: TGCGCCAGCAGCCGCGGGAGGGCCCGGGGCTCCTACGAGCAGTACTTC.

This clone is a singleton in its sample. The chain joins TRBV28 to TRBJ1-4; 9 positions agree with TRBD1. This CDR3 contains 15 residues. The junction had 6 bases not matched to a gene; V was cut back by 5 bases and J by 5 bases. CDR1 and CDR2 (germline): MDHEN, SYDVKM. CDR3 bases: TGTGCCAGCAGTACGACCGGGACAGGGAATGAAAAACTGTTTTTT. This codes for CASSTTGTGNEKLFF.

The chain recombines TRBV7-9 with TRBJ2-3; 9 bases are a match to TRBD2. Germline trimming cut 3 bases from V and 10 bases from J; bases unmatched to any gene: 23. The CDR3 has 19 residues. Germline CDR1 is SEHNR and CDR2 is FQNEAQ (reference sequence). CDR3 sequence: CASSLGAFRSGRRSMAQYF. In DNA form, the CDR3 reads TGTGCCAGCAGCTTGGGGGCTTTTCGGAGCGGGAGGAGGTCCATGGCGCAGTATTTT.

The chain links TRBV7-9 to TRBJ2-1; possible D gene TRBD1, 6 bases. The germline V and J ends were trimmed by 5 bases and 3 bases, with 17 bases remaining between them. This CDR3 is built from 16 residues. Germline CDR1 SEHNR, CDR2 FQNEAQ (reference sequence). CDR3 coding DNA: TGTGCCAGCAGCCCCCCGGGACAACCGAGCTACAATGAGCAGTTCTTC. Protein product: CASSPPGQPSYNEQFF.

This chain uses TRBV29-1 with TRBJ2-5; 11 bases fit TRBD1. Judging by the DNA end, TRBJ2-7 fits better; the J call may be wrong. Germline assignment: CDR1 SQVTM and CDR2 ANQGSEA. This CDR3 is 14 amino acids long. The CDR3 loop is CSVARTGGGYEQYF. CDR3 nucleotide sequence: TGCAGCGTTGCCAGGACAGGGGGCGGTTACGAGCAGTACTTC.

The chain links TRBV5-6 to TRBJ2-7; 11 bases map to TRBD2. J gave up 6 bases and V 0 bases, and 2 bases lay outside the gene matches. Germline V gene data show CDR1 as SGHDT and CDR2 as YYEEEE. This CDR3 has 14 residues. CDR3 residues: CASSLVLAGGEQYF. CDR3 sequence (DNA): TGTGCCAGCAGCTTGGTTCTAGCGGGAGGCGAGCAGTACTTC.

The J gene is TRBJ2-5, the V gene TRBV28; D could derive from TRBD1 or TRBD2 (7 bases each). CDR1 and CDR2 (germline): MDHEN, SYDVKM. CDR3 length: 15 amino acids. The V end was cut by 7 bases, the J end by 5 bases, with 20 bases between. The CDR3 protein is CASNPPRQGGETQYF. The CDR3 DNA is TGTGCCAGCAACCCGCCGCGACAGGGAGGGGAGACCCAGTACTTC.

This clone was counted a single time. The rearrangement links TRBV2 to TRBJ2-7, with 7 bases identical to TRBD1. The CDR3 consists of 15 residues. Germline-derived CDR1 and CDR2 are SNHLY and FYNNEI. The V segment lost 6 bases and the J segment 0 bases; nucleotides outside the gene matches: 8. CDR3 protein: CASRAGGTSSYEQYF. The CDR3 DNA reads TGTGCCAGCAGGGCAGGGGGTACGAGCTCCTACGAGCAGTACTTC.

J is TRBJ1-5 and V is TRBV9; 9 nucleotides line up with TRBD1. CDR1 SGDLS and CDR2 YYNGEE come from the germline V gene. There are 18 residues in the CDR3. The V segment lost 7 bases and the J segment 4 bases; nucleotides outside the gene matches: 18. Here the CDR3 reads CASAGKPPGQGPNQPQHF. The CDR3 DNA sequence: TGTGCCAGCGCAGGCAAACCTCCGGGACAGGGACCGAATCAGCCCCAGCATTTT.

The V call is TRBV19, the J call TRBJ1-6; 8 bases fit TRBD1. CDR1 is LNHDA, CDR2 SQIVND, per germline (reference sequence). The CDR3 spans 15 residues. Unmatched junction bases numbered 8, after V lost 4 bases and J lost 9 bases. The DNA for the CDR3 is TGTGCCAGTAGTACCCGGACAGGGCGGACTTCACCCCTCCACTTT. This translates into CASSTRTGRTSPLHF. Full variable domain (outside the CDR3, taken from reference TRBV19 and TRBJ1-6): DGGITQSPKYLFRKEGQNVTLSCEQNLNHDAMYWYRQDPGQGLRLIYYSQIVNDFQKGDIAEGYSVSREKKESFPLTVTSAQKNPTAFYLCASSTRTGRTSPLHFGNGTRLTVT.

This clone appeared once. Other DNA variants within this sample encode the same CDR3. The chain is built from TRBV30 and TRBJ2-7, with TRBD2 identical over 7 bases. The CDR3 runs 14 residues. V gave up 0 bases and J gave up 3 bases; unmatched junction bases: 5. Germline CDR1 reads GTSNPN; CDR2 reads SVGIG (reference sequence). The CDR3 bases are TGTGCCTGGAGTGTAGCCGGGGGGAGCTACGAGCAGTACTTC. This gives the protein CAWSVAGGSYEQYF.

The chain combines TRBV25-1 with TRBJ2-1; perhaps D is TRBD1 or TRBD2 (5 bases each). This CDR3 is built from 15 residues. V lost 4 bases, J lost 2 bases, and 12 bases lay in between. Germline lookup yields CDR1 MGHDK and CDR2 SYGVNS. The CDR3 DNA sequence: TGTGCCAGCAGTGCGCCGGGACCTACCTACAATGAGCAGTTCTTC. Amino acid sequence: CASSAPGPTYNEQFF.

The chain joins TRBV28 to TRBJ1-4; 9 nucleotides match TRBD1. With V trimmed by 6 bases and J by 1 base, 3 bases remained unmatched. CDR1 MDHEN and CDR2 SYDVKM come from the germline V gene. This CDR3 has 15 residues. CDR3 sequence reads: CASRQGALTNEKLFF. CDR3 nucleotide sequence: TGTGCCAGCAGACAGGGGGCTTTAACTAATGAAAAACTGTTTTTT.

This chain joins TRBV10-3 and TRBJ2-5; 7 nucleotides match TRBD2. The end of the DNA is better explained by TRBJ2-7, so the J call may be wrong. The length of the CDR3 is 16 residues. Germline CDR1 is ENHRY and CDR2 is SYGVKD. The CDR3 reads CAISEPTISGTYEQYF. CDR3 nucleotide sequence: TGTGCCATCAGTGAGCCCACGATAAGCGGGACGTACGAGCAGTACTTC.

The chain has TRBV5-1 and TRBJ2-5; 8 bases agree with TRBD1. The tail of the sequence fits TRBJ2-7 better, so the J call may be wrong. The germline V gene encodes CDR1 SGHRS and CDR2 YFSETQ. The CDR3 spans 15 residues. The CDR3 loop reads CASSLADRGEVEQYF. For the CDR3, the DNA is TGCGCCAGCAGCTTGGCCGACAGGGGAGAGGTCGAGCAGTACTTC.

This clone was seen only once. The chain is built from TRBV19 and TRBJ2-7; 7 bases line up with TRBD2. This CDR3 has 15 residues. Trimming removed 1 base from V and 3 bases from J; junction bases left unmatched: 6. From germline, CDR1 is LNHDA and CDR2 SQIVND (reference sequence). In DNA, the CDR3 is TGTGCCAGTAGTATAGGCGGGAGTTCCGTCTACGAGCAGTACTTC. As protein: CASSIGGSSVYEQYF. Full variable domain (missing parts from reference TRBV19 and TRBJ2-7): DGGITQSPKYLFRKEGQNVTLSCEQNLNHDAMYWYRQDPGQGLRLIYYSQIVNDFQKGDIAEGYSVSREKKESFPLTVTSAQKNPTAFYLCASSIGGSSVYEQYFGPGTRLTVT.

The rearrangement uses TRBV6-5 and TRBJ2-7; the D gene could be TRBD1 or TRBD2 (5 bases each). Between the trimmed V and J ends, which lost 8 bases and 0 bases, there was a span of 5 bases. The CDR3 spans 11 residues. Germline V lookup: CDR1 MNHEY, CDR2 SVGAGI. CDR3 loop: CASGTSYEQYF. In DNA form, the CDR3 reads TGTGCCAGCGGGACCTCCTACGAGCAGTACTTC.

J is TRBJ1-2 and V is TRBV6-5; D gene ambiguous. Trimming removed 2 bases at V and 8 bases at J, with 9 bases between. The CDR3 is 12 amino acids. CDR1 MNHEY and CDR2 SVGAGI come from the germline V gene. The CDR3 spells CASSYRRGGYTF. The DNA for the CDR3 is TGTGCCAGCAGTTACCGGCGTGGAGGCTACACCTTC.

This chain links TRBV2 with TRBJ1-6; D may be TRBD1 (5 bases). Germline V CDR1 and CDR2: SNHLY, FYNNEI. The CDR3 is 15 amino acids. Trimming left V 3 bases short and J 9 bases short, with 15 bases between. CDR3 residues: CASSEEESGLSPLHF. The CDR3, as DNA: TGTGCCAGCAGTGAGGAAGAGTCGGGACTTTCACCCCTCCACTTT.

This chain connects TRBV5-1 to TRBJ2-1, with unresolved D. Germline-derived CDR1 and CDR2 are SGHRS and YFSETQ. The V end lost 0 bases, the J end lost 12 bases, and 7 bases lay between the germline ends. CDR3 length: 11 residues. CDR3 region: CASSLEGTQFF. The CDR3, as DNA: TGCGCCAGCAGCTTGGAGGGTACGCAGTTCTTC. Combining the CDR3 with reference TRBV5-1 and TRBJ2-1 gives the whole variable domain KAGVTQTPRYLIKTRGQQVTLSCSPISGHRSVSWYQQTPGQGLQFLFEYFSETQRNKGNFPGRFSGRQFSNSRSEMNVSTLELGDSALYLCASSLEGTQFFGPGTRLTVL.

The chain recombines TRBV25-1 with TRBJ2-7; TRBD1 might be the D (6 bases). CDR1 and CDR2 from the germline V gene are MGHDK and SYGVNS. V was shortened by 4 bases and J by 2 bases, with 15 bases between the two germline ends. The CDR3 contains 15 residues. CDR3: CASSGRYSGAYEQYF. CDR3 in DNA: TGTGCCAGCAGTGGCCGGTATTCAGGGGCCTACGAGCAGTACTTC.